The 22 T cell receptor beta chains given below trace back to one sample, sequenced in a study of T cell responses to AZD1222 COVID-19 vaccine. The data were produced by immunoSEQ multiplex PCR, yet TCRdb's version contains in-frame clones alone and is incomplete. The table lists over 100,000 clones, around 86% of them singletons, with 5% to 7.5% in the top ten. This sample comprised peripheral blood, obtained on day 0 of AZD1222 vaccination. The receptor source for this set is an adult in good health.

CDR3 in amino acids: CASQTLAGNGGYTF. CDR3 coding DNA: TGTGCCAGCCAAACCCTCGCCGGGAATGGCGGCTACACCTTC. The chain combines TRBV11-2 with TRBJ1-2, with D hard to call. CDR1 is SGHAT and CDR2 is FQNNGV in the germline V gene. The ends were cut back, 8 bases at V and 8 bases at J, with 21 bases in the middle. The CDR3 is 14 residues long.

The V and J genes are TRBV7-2 and TRBJ1-2; D is perhaps TRBD1 (5 bases). The CDR3 runs 13 residues. Germline CDR1 is SGHTA and CDR2 is FQGNSA. V lost 2 bases and J lost 8, with 12 bases in between. CDR3 protein: CASSLRPRDGYTF. In DNA, the CDR3 is TGTGCCAGCAGCTTACGGCCCAGGGACGGCTACACCTTC.

The chain carries TRBV18 and TRBJ2-3; D unresolved. V was cut by 6 bases and J by 1 base, with 23 bases left in between. CDR3 length: 18 amino acids. The germline V gene has CDR1 KGHSH and CDR2 LQKENI. The CDR3 sequence: CASSPMSFSSSGTDTQYF. The CDR3, as DNA: TGTGCCAGCTCCCCGATGTCGTTTTCTAGTTCGGGCACAGATACGCAGTATTTT.

The chain carries TRBV14 and TRBJ2-2; D is perhaps TRBD1 (6 bases). The CDR3 loop spans 15 amino acids. The V gene lost 4 bases and the J gene lost 1 base, with 10 bases spanning the gap. In germline, CDR1 is SGHDN, CDR2 FVKESK. The CDR3: CASSPGVRNTGELFF. The CDR3, as DNA: TGTGCCAGCAGCCCAGGGGTTCGGAACACCGGGGAGCTGTTTTTT.

The chain employs TRBV7-2 and TRBJ2-1; D possibly matches TRBD1 or TRBD2 (6 bases each). The CDR3 sequence is 14 residues long. Germline loops: CDR1 SGHTA, CDR2 FQGNSA. Trimming stripped 4 bases from V and 7 bases from J, with 14 bases between. The CDR3 protein is CASSSALGGNEQFF. Here the CDR3 DNA reads TGTGCCAGCAGCTCCGCCCTAGGGGGGAATGAGCAGTTCTTC.

The rearrangement joins TRBV7-9 to TRBJ2-2; TRBD1 aligns across 8 bases. J was trimmed by 0 bases and V by 1 base; bases with no gene match: 4. Germline V gene sequence: CDR1 SEHNR, CDR2 FQNEAQ (reference sequence). The length of the CDR3 is 17 residues. This chain's CDR3 is CASSLVWTGTNTGELFF. DNA for the CDR3: TGTGCCAGCAGCTTAGTGTGGACAGGGACGAACACCGGGGAGCTGTTTTTT.

V and J are TRBV6-5 and TRBJ1-6; D is unresolved. Germline CDR1 MNHEY, CDR2 SVGAGI. Between the trimmed V and J ends, which lost 5 bases and 9 bases, there was a span of 14 bases. The length of the CDR3 is 14 residues. CDR3 nucleotides: TGTGCCAGCAGTACCGGTAACCCCATTTCACCCCTCCACTTT. It codes for CASSTGNPISPLHF.

The chain employs TRBV14 and TRBJ2-7; no reliable D call. The germline V gene has CDR1 SGHDN and CDR2 FVKESK. The CDR3 consists of 12 residues. V dropped 2 bases and J dropped 0 bases, with 2 bases sitting between them. The CDR3 region is CASSQNSYEQYF. CDR3 DNA sequence: TGTGCCAGCAGCCAAAACTCCTACGAGCAGTACTTC.

In this sample, this clone turned up a few times. The genes are TRBV7-2 and TRBJ1-2; the D is unclear. Germline CDR1 reads SGHTA; CDR2 reads FQGNSA. Trimming shortened V by 0 bases and J by 3 bases, and 8 bases separated the two germline ends. The CDR3 totals 14 residues. The CDR3 loop is CASSLAGIDYGYTF. The DNA of the CDR3 is TGTGCCAGCAGCTTAGCGGGCATCGACTATGGCTACACCTTC.

The CDR3 coding sequence is TGTGCCAGCAGCTTAATCACAGGAGAAGAAGCTTTCTTT. Translated: CASSLITGEEAFF. J is TRBJ1-1 and V is TRBV7-3; possibly TRBD1 for D (5 bases). This CDR3 is 13 amino acids long. The V end was cut by 1 base, the J end by 8 bases, with 11 bases between. Germline V gene data show CDR1 as SGHTA and CDR2 as FQGTGA.

The table lists this clone with a few counts. Additional DNA sequences in this sample encode the identical CDR3. The chain couples TRBV15 to TRBJ1-4, with 7 bases matching TRBD1. Trimming at V came to 3 bases and at J to 4 bases, leaving 2 bases not matched to a gene. CDR1 is LNHNV, CDR2 YYDKDF, per germline (reference sequence). The CDR3 contains 14 residues. In DNA form, the CDR3 reads TGTGCCACCAGCAGGGGACAGTTTAATGAAAAACTGTTTTTT. The encoded protein is CATSRGQFNEKLFF.

The gene calls are TRBV5-1 and TRBJ1-2, with D unclear. This CDR3 region has 15 residues. V was cut by 5 bases and J by 4 bases, with 18 bases left in between. Germline CDR1 SGHRS, CDR2 YFSETQ. The CDR3 loop reads CASRPGSPGVYGYTF. The CDR3 DNA follows: TGCGCCAGCAGACCGGGCTCCCCAGGCGTCTATGGCTACACCTTC.

V is TRBV30 and J is TRBJ2-7, with 7 positions matching TRBD1. J was trimmed by 8 bases and V by 2 bases; bases with no gene match: 6. The CDR3 length is 12 residues. Germline values: CDR1 GTSNPN, CDR2 SVGIG (reference sequence). CDR3 protein: CAWSPQGLKQYF. CDR3 sequence (DNA): TGTGCCTGGAGTCCACAGGGGCTGAAGCAGTACTTC.

The sample holds one count of this clone. This chain uses TRBV11-2 with TRBJ1-1, with D possibly matching TRBD1 (6 bases). There are 13 residues in the CDR3. Trimming left V 5 bases short and J 8 bases short, with 15 bases between. The V gene's germline CDR1 is SGHAT and CDR2 FQNNGV. The CDR3 DNA reads as TGTGCCAGCAGCGCACACAGGGAGGCAGAAGCTTTCTTT. This encodes CASSAHREAEAFF.

This rearrangement joins TRBV19 to TRBJ2-7; 7 nucleotides match TRBD1. Trimming at V came to 5 bases and at J to 5 bases, leaving 9 bases not matched to a gene. The CDR3 consists of 14 residues. From germline, CDR1 is LNHDA and CDR2 SQIVND (reference sequence). The CDR3 is CASSVTGNSHEQYF. The CDR3 bases are TGTGCCAGTAGTGTGACAGGGAATAGTCACGAGCAGTACTTC. The entire variable domain, with the rest obtained from reference TRBV19 and TRBJ2-7, is as follows: DGGITQSPKYLFRKEGQNVTLSCEQNLNHDAMYWYRQDPGQGLRLIYYSQIVNDFQKGDIAEGYSVSREKKESFPLTVTSAQKNPTAFYLCASSVTGNSHEQYFGPGTRLTVT.

The chain uses TRBV30 and TRBJ1-2; a weak D match, TRBD1 (6 bases). V lost 5 bases and J lost 6, with 13 bases in between. Germline CDR1 GTSNPN, CDR2 SVGIG (reference sequence). This CDR3 has 12 residues. Here the CDR3 reads CAWDRSEDGYTF. The DNA of the CDR3 is TGTGCCTGGGACAGGAGCGAGGATGGCTACACCTTC.

J is TRBJ1-1 and V is TRBV29-1, with TRBD1 as a possible D gene (6 bases). The CDR3 loop spans 13 amino acids. V shed 7 bases and J shed 4 bases, with 16 bases lying between them. Germline CDR1 is SQVTM and CDR2 is ANQGSEA. The CDR3 DNA sequence: TGCAGCGCACAGGGCTCCCGGGGCACTGAAGCTTTCTTT. Its protein product is CSAQGSRGTEAFF.

The rearrangement links TRBV9 to TRBJ1-5; D is unresolved. This CDR3 has 14 residues. The V and J ends lost 5 bases and 5 bases respectively, with 14 bases between them. Germline CDR1 SGDLS, CDR2 YYNGEE. This CDR3 reads CASSLDSLHQPQHF. CDR3 DNA sequence: TGTGCCAGCAGTTTGGACTCTCTTCATCAGCCCCAGCATTTT.

This chain connects TRBV4-1 to TRBJ1-3; D remains ambiguous. The germline CDR1 and CDR2 sequences are MGHRA and YSYEKL. This CDR3 has 16 residues. V was clipped by 0 bases and J by 0 bases, with 9 bases between them. The CDR3 sequence is CASSQEFGDSGNTIYF. CDR3 coding DNA: TGCGCCAGCAGCCAAGAATTCGGGGACTCTGGAAACACCATATATTTT.

V usage is TRBV25-1 and J usage is TRBJ1-2, with 9 bases identical to TRBD1. CDR1 and CDR2 (germline): MGHDK, SYGVNS. This CDR3 has 10 residues. In nucleotides, the CDR3 is TGTGACGGGACAGGGCCCGGCTACACCTTC. The encoded protein is CDGTGPGYTF.

This chain uses TRBV1 with TRBJ2-1; the D call TRBD2 from the table was never checked on the DNA. TRBV1 is shown as a pseudogene. The CDR3 has 17 amino acids. CDR3 coding DNA: TGCACCAGCAGCCAAGGCGCTAGCGGGGGGGCGACCGGGGAGCAGTTCTTC. Amino acids: CTSSQGASGGATGEQFF.

The chain couples TRBV6-1 to TRBJ2-7; possibly TRBD1 for D (6 bases). Trimming removed 2 bases from V and 6 bases from J, with 17 bases in between. Germline lookup yields CDR1 MNHNS and CDR2 SASEGT. The length of the CDR3 is 15 residues. Here the CDR3 DNA reads TGTGCCAGCAGTGAACCCTACAGGGATCGCAGCGAGCAGTACTTC. Translating it yields CASSEPYRDRSEQYF.